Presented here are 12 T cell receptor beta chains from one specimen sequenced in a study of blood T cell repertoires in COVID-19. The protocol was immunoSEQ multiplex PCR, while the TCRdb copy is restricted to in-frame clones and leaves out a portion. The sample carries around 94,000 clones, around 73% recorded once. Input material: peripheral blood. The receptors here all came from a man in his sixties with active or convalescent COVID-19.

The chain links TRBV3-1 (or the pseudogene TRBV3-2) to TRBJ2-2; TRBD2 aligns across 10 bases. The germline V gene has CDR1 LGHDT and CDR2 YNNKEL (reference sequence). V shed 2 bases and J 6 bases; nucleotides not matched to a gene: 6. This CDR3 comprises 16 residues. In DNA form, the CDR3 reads TGTGCCAGCAGCCAACTAGCGGGAGTTATGTCCGGGGAGCTGTTTTTT. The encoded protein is CASSQLAGVMSGELFF.

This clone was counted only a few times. CDR3 loop: CASSLGGFLHF. The DNA for the CDR3 is TGTGCCAGCAGCTTAGGAGGGTTCCTCCACTTT. The chain couples TRBV11-3 to TRBJ1-6, with D uncertain. Looked up from germline, CDR1 is SGHNT and CDR2 is YENEEA. Trimming took off 1 base at V and 15 bases at J, with 7 bases between the two ends. The length of the CDR3 is 11 residues.

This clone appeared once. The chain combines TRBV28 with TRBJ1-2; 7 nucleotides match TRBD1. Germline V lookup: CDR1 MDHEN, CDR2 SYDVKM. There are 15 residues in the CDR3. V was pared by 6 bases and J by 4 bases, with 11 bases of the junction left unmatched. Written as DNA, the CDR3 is TGTGCCAGCAGACTTAAGCGACAGGGCGGCTATGGCTACACCTTC. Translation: CASRLKRQGGYGYTF.

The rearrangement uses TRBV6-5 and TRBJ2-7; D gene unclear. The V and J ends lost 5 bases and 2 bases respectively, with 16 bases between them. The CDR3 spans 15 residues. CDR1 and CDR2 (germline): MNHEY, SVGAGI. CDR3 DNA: TGTGCCAGCAGTATGGGCAGGTCCCCCGCCTACGAGCAGTACGTC. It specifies CASSMGRSPAYEQYV.

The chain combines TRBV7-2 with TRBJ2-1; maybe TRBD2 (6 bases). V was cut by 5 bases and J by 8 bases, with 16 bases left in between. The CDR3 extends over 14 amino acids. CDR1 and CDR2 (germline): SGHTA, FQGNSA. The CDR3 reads CASSLTRGPDEQFF. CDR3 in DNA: TGTGCCAGCAGCCTAACGCGGGGTCCGGATGAGCAGTTCTTC.

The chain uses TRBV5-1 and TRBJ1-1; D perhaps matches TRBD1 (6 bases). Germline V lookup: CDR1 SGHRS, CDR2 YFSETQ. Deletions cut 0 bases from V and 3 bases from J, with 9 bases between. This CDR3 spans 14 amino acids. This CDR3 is CASSLGAGDTEAFF. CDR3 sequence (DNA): TGCGCCAGCAGCTTGGGGGCAGGGGACACTGAAGCTTTCTTT.

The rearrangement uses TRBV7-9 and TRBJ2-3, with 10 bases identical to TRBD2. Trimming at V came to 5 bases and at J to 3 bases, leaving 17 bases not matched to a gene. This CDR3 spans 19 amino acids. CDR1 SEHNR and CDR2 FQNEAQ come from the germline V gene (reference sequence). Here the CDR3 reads CASSPGQAGGPGRTDTQYF. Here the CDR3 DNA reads TGTGCCAGCAGCCCAGGCCAAGCGGGAGGGCCTGGTAGAACAGATACGCAGTATTTT.

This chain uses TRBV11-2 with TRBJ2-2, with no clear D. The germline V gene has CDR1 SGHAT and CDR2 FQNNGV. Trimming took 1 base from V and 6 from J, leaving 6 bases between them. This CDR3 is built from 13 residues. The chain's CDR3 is CASSLVQAGELFF. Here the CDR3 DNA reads TGTGCCAGCAGCTTAGTCCAGGCCGGGGAGCTGTTTTTT.

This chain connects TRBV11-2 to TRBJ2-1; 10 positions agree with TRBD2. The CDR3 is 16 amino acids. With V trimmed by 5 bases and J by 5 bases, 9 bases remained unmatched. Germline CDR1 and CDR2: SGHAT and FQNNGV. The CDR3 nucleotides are TGTGCCAGCAGCCCGGGACTAGCGAGAGTAAACAATGAGCAGTTCTTC. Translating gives CASSPGLARVNNEQFF.

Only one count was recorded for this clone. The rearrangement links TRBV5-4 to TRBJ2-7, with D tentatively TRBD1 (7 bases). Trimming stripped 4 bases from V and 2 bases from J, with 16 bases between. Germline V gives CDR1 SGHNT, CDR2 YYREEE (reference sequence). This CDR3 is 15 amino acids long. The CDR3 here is CASSAPGGLPYEQYV. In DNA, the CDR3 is TGTGCCAGCAGCGCGCCAGGGGGACTCCCCTACGAGCAGTACGTC.

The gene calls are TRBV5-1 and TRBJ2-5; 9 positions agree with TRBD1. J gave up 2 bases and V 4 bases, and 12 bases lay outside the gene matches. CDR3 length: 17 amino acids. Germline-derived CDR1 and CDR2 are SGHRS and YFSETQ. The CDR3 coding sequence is TGCGCCAGCAGCCGACTGTCCGGGACAGGGCCTCAAGAGACCCAGTACTTC. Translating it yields CASSRLSGTGPQETQYF.

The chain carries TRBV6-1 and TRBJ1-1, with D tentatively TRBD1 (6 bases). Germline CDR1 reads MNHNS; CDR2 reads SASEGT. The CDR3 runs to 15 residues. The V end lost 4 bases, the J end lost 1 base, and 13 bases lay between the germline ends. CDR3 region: CASSAQGIANTEAFF. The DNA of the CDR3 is TGTGCCAGCAGTGCACAGGGTATCGCGAACACTGAAGCTTTCTTT.